This T cell receptor (beta chain) was retrieved from a study of T cell responses to AZD1222 COVID-19 vaccine. Study-wide points: Dominant CD4 TCR responses targeted spike regions 160-218 and 743-854. Receipt of two AZD1222 doses was followed by a rise in Spike-specific TCR breadth and depth. In a largely white British group with more females than males, clonal diversity was possibly underestimated. Sampling captured repertoires only after the peak T cell response.

As to this clone: Its antigen is undetermined.

The CDR3 contains 15 residues. Unmatched junction bases numbered 8, after V lost 5 bases and J lost 5 bases. The germline V gene encodes CDR1 SEHNR and CDR2 FQNEAQ (reference sequence). Method: immunoSEQ multiplex PCR; TCRdb's copy keeps in-frame clones and lacks some. Here the sample spans some 120,000 clones, approximately 85% being singletons. Sequenced material: peripheral blood, taken on day 0 of MenACWY control vaccination. The source is an adult in good health. V gene TRBV7-9 combines with J gene TRBJ1-3; TRBD1 agrees at 8 bases. The chain's CDR3 is CASSMGTGGRNTIYF. The CDR3, as DNA: TGTGCCAGCAGCATGGGGACAGGCGGTAGAAACACCATATATTTT.